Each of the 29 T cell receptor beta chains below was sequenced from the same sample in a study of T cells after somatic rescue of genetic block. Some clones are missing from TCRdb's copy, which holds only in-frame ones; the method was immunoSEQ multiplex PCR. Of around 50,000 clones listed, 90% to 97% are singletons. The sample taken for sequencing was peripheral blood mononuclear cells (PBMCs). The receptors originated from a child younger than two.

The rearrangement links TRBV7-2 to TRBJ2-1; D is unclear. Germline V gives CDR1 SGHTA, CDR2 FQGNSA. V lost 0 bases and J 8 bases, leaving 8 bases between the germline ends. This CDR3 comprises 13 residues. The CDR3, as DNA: TGTGCCAGCAGCTTAGCCGGGCCCCATGAGCAGTTCTTC. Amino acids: CASSLAGPHEQFF. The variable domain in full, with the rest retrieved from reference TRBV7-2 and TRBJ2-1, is GAGVSQSPSNKVTEKGKDVELRCDPISGHTALYWYRQSLGQGLEFLIYFQGNSAPDKSGLPSDRFSAERTGGSVSTLTIQRTQQEDSAVYLCASSLAGPHEQFFGPGTRLTVL.

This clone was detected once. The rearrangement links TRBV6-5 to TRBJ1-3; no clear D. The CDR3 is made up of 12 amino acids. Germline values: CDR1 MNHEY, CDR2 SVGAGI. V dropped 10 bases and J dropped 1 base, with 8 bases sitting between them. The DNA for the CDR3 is TGTGCCACCGGGCGGTCTGGAAACACCATATATTTT. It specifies CATGRSGNTIYF.

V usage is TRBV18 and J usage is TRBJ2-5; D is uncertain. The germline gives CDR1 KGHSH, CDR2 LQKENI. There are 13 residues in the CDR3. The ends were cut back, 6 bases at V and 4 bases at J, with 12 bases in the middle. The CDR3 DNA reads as TGTGCCAGCTCCCCGATTATGGGAGAGACCCAGTACTTC. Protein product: CASSPIMGETQYF.

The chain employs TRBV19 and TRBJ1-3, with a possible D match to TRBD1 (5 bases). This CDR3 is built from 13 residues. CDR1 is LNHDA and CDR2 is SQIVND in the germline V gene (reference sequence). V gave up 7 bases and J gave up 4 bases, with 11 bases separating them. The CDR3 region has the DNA TGTGCCAGTACCAGGGTGGGGGGAAACACCATATATTTT. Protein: CASTRVGGNTIYF.

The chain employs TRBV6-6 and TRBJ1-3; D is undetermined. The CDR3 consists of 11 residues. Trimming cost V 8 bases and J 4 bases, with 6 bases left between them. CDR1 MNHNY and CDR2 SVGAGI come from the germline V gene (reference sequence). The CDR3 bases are TGTGCCAGCTTTTCCGGAAACACCATATATTTT. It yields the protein CASFSGNTIYF.

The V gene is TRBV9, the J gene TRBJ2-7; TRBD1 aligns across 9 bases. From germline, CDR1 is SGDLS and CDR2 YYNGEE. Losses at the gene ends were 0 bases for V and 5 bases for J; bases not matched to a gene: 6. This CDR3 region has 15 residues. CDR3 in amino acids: CASSVVGTGTHEQYF. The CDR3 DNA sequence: TGTGCCAGCAGCGTAGTTGGGACAGGGACCCACGAGCAGTACTTC.

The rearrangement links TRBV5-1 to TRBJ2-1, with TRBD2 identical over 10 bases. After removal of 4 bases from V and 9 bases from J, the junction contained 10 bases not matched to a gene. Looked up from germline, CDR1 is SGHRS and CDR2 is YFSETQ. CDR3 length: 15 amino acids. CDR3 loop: CASSDGTSVVGEQFF. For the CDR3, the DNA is TGCGCCAGCAGCGACGGGACTAGCGTTGTCGGTGAGCAGTTCTTC.

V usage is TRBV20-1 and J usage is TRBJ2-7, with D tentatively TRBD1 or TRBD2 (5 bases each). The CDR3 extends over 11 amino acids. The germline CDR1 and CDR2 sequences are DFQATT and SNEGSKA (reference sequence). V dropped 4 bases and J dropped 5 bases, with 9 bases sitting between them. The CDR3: CSATRGHEQYF. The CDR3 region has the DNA TGCAGTGCTACCCGGGGACACGAGCAGTACTTC.

CDR3 protein: CSACRGGTDTQYF. CDR3 bases: TGCAGCGCATGCAGGGGAGGGACAGATACGCAGTATTTT. This sequence joins TRBV29-1 and TRBJ2-3; maybe TRBD2 (7 bases). Germline loops: CDR1 SQVTM, CDR2 ANQGSEA. There are 13 residues in the CDR3. Between the trimmed V and J ends, which lost 7 bases and 3 bases, there was a span of 14 bases.

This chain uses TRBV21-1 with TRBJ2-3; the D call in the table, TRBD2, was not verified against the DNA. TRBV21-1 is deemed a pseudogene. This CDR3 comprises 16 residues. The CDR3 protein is CASSNRTSGRTDTQYF. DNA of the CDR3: TGTGCCAGCAGCAACAGGACTAGCGGGAGGACAGATACGCAGTATTTT.

This CDR3 is CASSHQTGSVSGYTF. In nucleotides, the CDR3 is TGCGCCAGCAGCCACCAGACAGGGTCCGTCTCTGGCTACACCTTC. The rearrangement links TRBV4-1 to TRBJ1-2, with TRBD1 matching over 7 bases. With 3 bases clipped from V and 7 bases from J, the junction kept 11 bases outside the gene matches. From germline, CDR1 is MGHRA and CDR2 YSYEKL. This CDR3 has 15 residues.

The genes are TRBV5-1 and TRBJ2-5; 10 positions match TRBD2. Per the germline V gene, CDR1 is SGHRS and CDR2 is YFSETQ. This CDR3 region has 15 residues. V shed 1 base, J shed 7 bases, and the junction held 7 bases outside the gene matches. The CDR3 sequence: CASSLTSGVYATQYF. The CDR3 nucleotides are TGCGCCAGCAGCTTGACTAGCGGGGTGTATGCGACCCAGTACTTC.

CDR3 DNA sequence: TGTGCCAGCAGTGAATCAGGGACGGAGAACACTGAAGCTTTCTTT. Translation: CASSESGTENTEAFF. This chain links TRBV25-1 with TRBJ1-1; a weak D match, TRBD1 (5 bases). From germline, CDR1 is MGHDK and CDR2 SYGVNS. The V and J ends lost 1 base and 1 base respectively, with 10 bases between them. This CDR3 spans 15 amino acids. Drawing the rest from reference TRBV25-1 and TRBJ1-1, the complete variable domain is EADIYQTPRYLVIGTGKKITLECSQTMGHDKMYWYQQDPGMELHLIHYSYGVNSTEKGDLSSESTVSRIRTEHFPLTLESARPSHTSQYLCASSESGTENTEAFFGQGTRLTVV.

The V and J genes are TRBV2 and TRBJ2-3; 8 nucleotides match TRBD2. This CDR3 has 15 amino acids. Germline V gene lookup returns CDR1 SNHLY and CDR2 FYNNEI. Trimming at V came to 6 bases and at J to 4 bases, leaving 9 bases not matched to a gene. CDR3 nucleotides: TGTGCCAGCAGGAAGGGCCGGGAGGGGTCAGATACGCAGTATTTT. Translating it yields CASRKGREGSDTQYF.

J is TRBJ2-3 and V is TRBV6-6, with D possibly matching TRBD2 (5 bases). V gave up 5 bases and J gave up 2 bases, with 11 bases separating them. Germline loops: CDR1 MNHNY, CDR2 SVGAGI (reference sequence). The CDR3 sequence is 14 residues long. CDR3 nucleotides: TGTGCCAGCAGTCCGGACTTCTCCACAGATACGCAGTATTTT. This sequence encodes CASSPDFSTDTQYF.

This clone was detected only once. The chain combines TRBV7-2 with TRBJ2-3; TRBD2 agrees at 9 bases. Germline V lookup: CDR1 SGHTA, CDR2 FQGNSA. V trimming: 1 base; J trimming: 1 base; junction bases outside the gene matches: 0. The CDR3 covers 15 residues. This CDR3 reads CASSLVAGGTDTQYF. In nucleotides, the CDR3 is TGTGCCAGCAGCTTAGTAGCGGGAGGCACAGATACGCAGTATTTT.

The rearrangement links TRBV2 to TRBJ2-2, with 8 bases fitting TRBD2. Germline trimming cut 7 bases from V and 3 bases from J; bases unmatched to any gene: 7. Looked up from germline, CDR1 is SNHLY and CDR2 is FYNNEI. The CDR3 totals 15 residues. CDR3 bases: TGTGCCAGCACTCCCGGGAGGGCCTACACCGGGGAGCTGTTTTTT. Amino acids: CASTPGRAYTGELFF.

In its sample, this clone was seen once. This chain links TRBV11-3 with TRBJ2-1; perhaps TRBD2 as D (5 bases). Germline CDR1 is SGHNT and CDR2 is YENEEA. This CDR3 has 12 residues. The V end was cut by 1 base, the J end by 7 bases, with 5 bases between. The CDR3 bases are TGTGCCAGCAGCTTAGCGGGAAATGAGCAGTTCTTC. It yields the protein CASSLAGNEQFF.

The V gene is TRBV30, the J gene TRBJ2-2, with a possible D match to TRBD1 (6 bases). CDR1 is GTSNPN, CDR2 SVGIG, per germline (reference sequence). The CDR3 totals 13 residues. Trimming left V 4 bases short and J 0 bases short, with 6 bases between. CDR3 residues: CAWNRANTGELFF. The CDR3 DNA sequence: TGTGCCTGGAACAGGGCGAACACCGGGGAGCTGTTTTTT.

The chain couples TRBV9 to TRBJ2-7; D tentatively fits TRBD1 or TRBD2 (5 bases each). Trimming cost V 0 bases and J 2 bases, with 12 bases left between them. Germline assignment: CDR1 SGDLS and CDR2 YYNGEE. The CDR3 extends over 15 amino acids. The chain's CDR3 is CASSVAPGRPYEQYF. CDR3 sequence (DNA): TGTGCCAGCAGCGTAGCTCCGGGGCGCCCCTACGAGCAGTACTTC.

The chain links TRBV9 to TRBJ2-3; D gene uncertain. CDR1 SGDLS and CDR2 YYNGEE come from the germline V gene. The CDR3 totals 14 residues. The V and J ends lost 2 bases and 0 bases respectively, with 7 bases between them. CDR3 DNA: TGTGCCAGCAGCGTGATAAACAGCACAGATACGCAGTATTTT. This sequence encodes CASSVINSTDTQYF.

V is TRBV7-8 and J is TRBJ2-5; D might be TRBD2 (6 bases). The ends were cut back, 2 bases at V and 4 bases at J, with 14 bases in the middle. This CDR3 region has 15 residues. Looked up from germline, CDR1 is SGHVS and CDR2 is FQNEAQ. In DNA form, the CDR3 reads TGTGCCAGCAGCTTAACCCTTTCGGGGGTAGAGACCCAGTACTTC. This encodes CASSLTLSGVETQYF. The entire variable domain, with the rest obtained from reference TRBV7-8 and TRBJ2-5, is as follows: GAGVSQSPRYKVAKRGQDVALRCDPISGHVSLFWYQQALGQGPEFLTYFQNEAQLDKSGLPSDRFFAERPEGSVSTLKIQRTQQEDSAVYLCASSLTLSGVETQYFGPGTRLLVL.

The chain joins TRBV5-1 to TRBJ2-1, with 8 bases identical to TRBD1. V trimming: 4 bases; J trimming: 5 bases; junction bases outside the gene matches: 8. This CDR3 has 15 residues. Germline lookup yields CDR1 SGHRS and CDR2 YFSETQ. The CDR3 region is CASSLRQGPDNEQFF. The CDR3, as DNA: TGCGCCAGCAGCCTACGACAGGGGCCCGACAATGAGCAGTTCTTC.

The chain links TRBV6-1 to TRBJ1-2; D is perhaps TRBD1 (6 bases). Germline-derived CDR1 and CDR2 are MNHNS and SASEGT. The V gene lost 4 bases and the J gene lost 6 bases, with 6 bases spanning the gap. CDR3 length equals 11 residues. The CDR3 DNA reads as TGTGCCAGCAGTGCAGGGGATGGCTACACCTTC. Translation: CASSAGDGYTF.

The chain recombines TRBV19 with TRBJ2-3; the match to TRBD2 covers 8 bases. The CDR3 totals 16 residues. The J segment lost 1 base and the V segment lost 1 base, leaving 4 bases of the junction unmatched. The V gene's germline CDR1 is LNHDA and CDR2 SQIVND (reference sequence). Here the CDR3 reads CASSIGRAGGTDTQYF. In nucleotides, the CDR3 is TGTGCCAGTAGTATAGGTCGAGCGGGAGGCACAGATACGCAGTATTTT. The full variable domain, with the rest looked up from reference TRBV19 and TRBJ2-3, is DGGITQSPKYLFRKEGQNVTLSCEQNLNHDAMYWYRQDPGQGLRLIYYSQIVNDFQKGDIAEGYSVSREKKESFPLTVTSAQKNPTAFYLCASSIGRAGGTDTQYFGPGTRLTVL.

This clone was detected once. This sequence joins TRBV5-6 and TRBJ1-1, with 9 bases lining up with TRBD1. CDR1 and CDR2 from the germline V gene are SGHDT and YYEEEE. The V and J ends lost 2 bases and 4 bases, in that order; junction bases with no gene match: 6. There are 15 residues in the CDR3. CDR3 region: CASSFGTGLRTEAFF. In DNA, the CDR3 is TGTGCCAGCAGCTTCGGGACAGGGCTTCGCACTGAAGCTTTCTTT.

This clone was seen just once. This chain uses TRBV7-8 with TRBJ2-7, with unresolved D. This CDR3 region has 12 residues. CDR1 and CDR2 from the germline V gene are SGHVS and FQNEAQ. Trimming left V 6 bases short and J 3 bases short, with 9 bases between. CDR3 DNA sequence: TGTGCCAGCAGATCGAAGGACTACGAGCAGTACTTC. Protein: CASRSKDYEQYF.

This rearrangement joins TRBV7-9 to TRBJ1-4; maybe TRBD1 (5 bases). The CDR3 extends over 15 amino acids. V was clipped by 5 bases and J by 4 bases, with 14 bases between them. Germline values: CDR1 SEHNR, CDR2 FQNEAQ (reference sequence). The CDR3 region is CASSERGGHNEKLFF. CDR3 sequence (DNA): TGTGCCAGCAGCGAAAGGGGCGGCCATAATGAAAAACTGTTTTTT.

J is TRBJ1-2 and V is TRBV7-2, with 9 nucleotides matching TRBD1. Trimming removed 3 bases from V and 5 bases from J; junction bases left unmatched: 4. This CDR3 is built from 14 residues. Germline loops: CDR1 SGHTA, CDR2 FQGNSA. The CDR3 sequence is CASSLGQGGYGYTF. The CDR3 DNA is TGTGCCAGCAGCTTGGGACAGGGAGGGTATGGCTACACCTTC.